Below are 25 T cell receptor beta chains sequenced from a single sample in a study of CD8 T cells in Susac syndrome. After extraction with the RNeasy kit, about 0.45 to 1 ug of the RNA was reverse transcribed using random hexamers. TCRdb used MiXCR to reprocess the immunoSEQ multiplex PCR reads, holding one entry per CDR3 protein. The sample lists tens of thousands of distinct CDR3 sequences; roughly 91% were seen once. Material: CD4+ T cells from PBMCs. The receptors come from a human donor with Susac syndrome.

A few counts support this clonotype. The chain is built from TRBV30 and TRBJ1-2; D is possibly TRBD1 (6 bases). This CDR3 comprises 13 residues. V was clipped by 4 bases and J by 8 bases, with 17 bases between them. Germline CDR1 reads GTSNPN; CDR2 reads SVGIG (reference sequence). CDR3: CAWTEGGYGGYTF. DNA of the CDR3: TGTGCCTGGACCGAGGGGGGATATGGGGGCTACACCTTC.

V gene TRBV4-3 combines with J gene TRBJ2-5, with 11 bases identical to TRBD2. V dropped 2 bases and J dropped 6; count of bases not matched to a gene: 5. Germline V CDR1 and CDR2: LGHNA, YSLEER. The CDR3 has 15 amino acids. The CDR3 protein is CASSQTSGSGQTQYF. CDR3 bases: TGCGCCAGCAGCCAAACTAGCGGGAGCGGGCAGACCCAGTACTTC.

The CDR3 nucleotides are TGTGCCTGGAGCCTAGCCAGCGGGAAACGGGGAGAGACCCAGTACTTC. It is translated as CAWSLASGKRGETQYF. The chain uses TRBV30 and TRBJ2-5, with TRBD2 matching over 7 bases. This CDR3 is built from 16 residues. In germline, CDR1 is GTSNPN, CDR2 SVGIG (reference sequence). J lost 4 bases, V lost 3 bases, and 14 bases had no gene match.

This clonotype was detected once. In DNA form, the CDR3 reads TGTGCCAGCAGTTTCTCAAGGTTAAAGAACATTCAGTACTTC. Translated: CASSFSRLKNIQYF. This chain connects TRBV28 to TRBJ2-4; D is undetermined. This CDR3 comprises 14 residues. Germline values: CDR1 MDHEN, CDR2 SYDVKM. Trimming pared 3 bases from V and 7 bases from J, leaving 13 bases between.

The V call is TRBV7-2, the J call TRBJ1-1; D gene uncertain. Germline assignment: CDR1 SGHTA and CDR2 FQGNSA. V was cut by 3 bases and J by 1 base, with 6 bases left in between. This CDR3 has 13 amino acids. CDR3 nucleotides: TGTGCCAGCAGCTTCGGCACGAACACTGAAGCTTTCTTT. Encoded protein: CASSFGTNTEAFF.

The DNA of the CDR3 is TGTGCCAGCAGCTTAGCGGGGACTAACAAACAAGAGACCCAGTACTTC. Its translation is CASSLAGTNKQETQYF. This chain joins TRBV7-8 and TRBJ2-5; TRBD2 aligns across 7 bases. The CDR3 has 16 residues. From germline, CDR1 is SGHVS and CDR2 FQNEAQ. J gave up 2 bases and V 0 bases, and 6 bases lay outside the gene matches.

This rearrangement joins TRBV28 to TRBJ2-5; perhaps D is TRBD1 or TRBD2 (6 bases each). V lost 6 bases to trimming and J lost 6 bases, with 17 bases between them. CDR3 length: 14 amino acids. Germline values: CDR1 MDHEN, CDR2 SYDVKM. Written as DNA, the CDR3 is TGTGCCAGCAGCCCCAGGGGCGGGAAAAAGACCCAGTACTTC. As protein: CASSPRGGKKTQYF.

The chain carries TRBV7-2 and TRBJ2-2, with D tentatively TRBD1 (6 bases). The CDR3 has 13 amino acids. V shed 6 bases and J shed 5 bases, with 10 bases lying between them. CDR1 is SGHTA and CDR2 is FQGNSA in the germline V gene. The CDR3: CASRQGQTGELFF. Here the CDR3 DNA reads TGTGCCAGCAGGCAGGGGCAAACCGGGGAGCTGTTTTTT.

The chain carries TRBV12-3 or TRBV12-4 and TRBJ2-7, with D possibly matching TRBD1 (6 bases). V dropped 3 bases and J dropped 9 bases, with 9 bases sitting between them. The CDR3 is made up of 11 amino acids. This CDR3 is CASSLTGAQYF. The CDR3 DNA reads as TGTGCCAGCAGTTTGACAGGTGCGCAGTACTTC.

This chain connects TRBV7-2 to TRBJ2-5; D uncertain. Trimming took off 1 base at V and 7 bases at J, with 4 bases between the two ends. The CDR3 spans 11 residues. Germline CDR1 reads SGHTA; CDR2 reads FQGNSA. As DNA, the CDR3 is TGTGCCAGCAGCTTAGTGGGGACCCAGTACTTC. Encoded protein: CASSLVGTQYF.

The chain carries TRBV5-4 and TRBJ2-3; D is uncertain. The CDR3 totals 15 residues. V lost 0 bases, J lost 2 bases, and 10 bases lay in between. Germline loops: CDR1 SGHNT, CDR2 YYREEE (reference sequence). Here the CDR3 reads CASSLDRLATDTQYF. Written as DNA, the CDR3 is TGTGCCAGCAGCTTGGACCGCCTGGCCACAGATACGCAGTATTTT.

V gene TRBV20-1 combines with J gene TRBJ2-2, with D possibly being TRBD1 or TRBD2 (5 bases each). This CDR3 has 14 residues. Germline V gives CDR1 DFQATT, CDR2 SNEGSKA (reference sequence). The germline V and J ends were trimmed by 6 bases and 5 bases, with 16 bases remaining between them. The CDR3 sequence is CSALSGAKTGELFF. In nucleotides, the CDR3 is TGCAGTGCGTTATCCGGGGCCAAGACCGGGGAGCTGTTTTTT.

The chain has TRBV9 and TRBJ2-5; a possible D gene is TRBD1 (5 bases). The germline CDR1 and CDR2 sequences are SGDLS and YYNGEE. V was cut by 0 bases and J by 2 bases, with 11 bases left in between. CDR3 length: 15 residues. CDR3 bases: TGTGCCAGCAGCGTAGGACGAAAGGGGCAAGAGACCCAGTACTTC. This translates into CASSVGRKGQETQYF.

The chain recombines TRBV12-3 or TRBV12-4 with TRBJ1-2; D is uncertain. The V end lost 3 bases, the J end lost 1 base, and 12 bases lay between the germline ends. This CDR3 region has 15 residues. The DNA for the CDR3 is TGTGCCAGCAGTTTCGGTCAGGTCGGTAACTATGGCTACACCTTC. Amino acid sequence: CASSFGQVGNYGYTF.

The CDR3 DNA reads TGCAGTGCTAGAGATCTTATGTGGAATGAAAAACTGTTTTTT. Translated: CSARDLMWNEKLFF. This chain connects TRBV20-1 to TRBJ1-4; D is unclear. Germline V CDR1 and CDR2: DFQATT, SNEGSKA (reference sequence). The V gene lost 0 bases and the J gene lost 5 bases, with 10 bases spanning the gap. This CDR3 has 14 amino acids.

The count of this clonotype is one. The CDR3 sequence is CASSLDPYSEAFF. The CDR3 nucleotides are TGTGCCAGCAGCTTAGATCCGTATTCTGAAGCTTTCTTT. This chain links TRBV13 with TRBJ1-1; D unclear. Germline CDR1 reads PRHDT; CDR2 reads FYEKMQ (reference sequence). Trimming removed 1 base from V and 6 bases from J, with 9 bases in between. The CDR3 totals 13 residues. Full variable domain (remainder filled in from reference TRBV13 and TRBJ1-1): AAGVIQSPRHLIKEKRETATLKCYPIPRHDTVYWYQQGPGQDPQFLISFYEKMQSDKGSIPDRFSAQQFSDYHSELNMSSLELGDSALYFCASSLDPYSEAFFGQGTRLTVV.

The CDR3 sequence is CSASRKVGSSYEQYF. Written as DNA, the CDR3 is TGCAGTGCTAGTCGAAAGGTAGGGAGCTCCTACGAGCAGTACTTC. This rearrangement joins TRBV20-1 to TRBJ2-7; possibly TRBD2 for D (5 bases). Germline V gene sequence: CDR1 DFQATT, CDR2 SNEGSKA (reference sequence). The CDR3 has 15 residues. V lost 3 bases to trimming and J lost 0 bases, with 15 bases between them.

The chain joins TRBV6-4 to TRBJ1-1; a weak D match, TRBD1 (5 bases). CDR1 is MRHNA, CDR2 SNTAGT, per germline. Deletions cut 7 bases from V and 2 bases from J, with 14 bases between. The CDR3 is 14 residues long. DNA of the CDR3: TGTGCCAGCATGGGGCAGTCAGGAAACACTGAAGCTTTCTTT. Translation: CASMGQSGNTEAFF.

The rearrangement joins TRBV12-3 or TRBV12-4 to TRBJ2-6, with D unresolved. This CDR3 is built from 19 residues. V shed 5 bases and J shed 2 bases, with 22 bases lying between them. The CDR3 DNA follows: TGTGCCAGCAGTCGTGACACTGCACTGACGAGGCCTGGGGCCAACGTCCTGACTTTC. Its protein is CASSRDTALTRPGANVLTF.

The chain combines TRBV5-1 with TRBJ2-1; D might be TRBD1 (6 bases). The germline CDR1 and CDR2 sequences are SGHRS and YFSETQ. The length of the CDR3 is 16 residues. V shed 6 bases and J shed 6 bases, with 22 bases lying between them. DNA of the CDR3: TGCGCCAGCATAAAGGACCCCGGGACCAGGGGCAATGAGCAGTTCTTC. Its protein is CASIKDPGTRGNEQFF.

The chain uses TRBV2 and TRBJ2-7; the D is unclear. V was shortened by 8 bases and J by 4 bases, with 15 bases between the two germline ends. CDR1 and CDR2 (germline): SNHLY, FYNNEI. This CDR3 has 13 residues. CDR3 coding DNA: TGTGCCAGCGGCGACTCGAGTCCATACGAGCAGTACTTC. Amino acids: CASGDSSPYEQYF. Looking up the rest from reference TRBV2 and TRBJ2-7 gives the full variable domain: EPEVTQTPSHQVTQMGQEVILRCVPISNHLYFYWYRQILGQKVEFLVSFYNNEISEKSEIFDDQFSVERPDGSNFTLKIRSTKLEDSAMYFCASGDSSPYEQYFGPGTRLTVT.

Note on this clonotype: Compared with germline, one end of the junction differs, possibly owing to a read error. This chain links TRBV7-2 with TRBJ2-1; D may be TRBD2 (5 bases). The CDR3 covers 15 residues. Germline values: CDR1 SGHTA, CDR2 FQGNSA. The CDR3, as DNA: TGTGCCAGCACCTTAGCGTCGAGCTCCTACAATGAGCAGTTCTTC. Its protein is CASTLASSSYNEQFF.

V is TRBV4-1 and J is TRBJ2-1, with 10 bases aligning to TRBD2. The CDR3 consists of 16 residues. CDR1 and CDR2 from the germline V gene are MGHRA and YSYEKL. V trimming: 2 bases; J trimming: 7 bases; junction bases outside the gene matches: 8. DNA of the CDR3: TGCGCCAGCAGCCAAATCGGAAAGCGGGAGGGAAATGAGCAGTTCTTC. It specifies CASSQIGKREGNEQFF.

The chain employs TRBV11-2 and TRBJ2-6; D unclear. V lost 6 bases and J 0 bases, leaving 15 bases between the germline ends. CDR1 is SGHAT and CDR2 is FQNNGV in the germline V gene. The CDR3 is made up of 17 amino acids. The CDR3 loop is CASRRIRSGSGANVLTF. CDR3 sequence (DNA): TGTGCCAGCAGGCGAATTCGTTCTGGCTCTGGGGCCAACGTCCTGACTTTC.

This chain connects TRBV20-1 to TRBJ1-5; no firm D call. Deletions cut 6 bases from V and 5 bases from J, with 11 bases between. Germline V CDR1 and CDR2: DFQATT, SNEGSKA (reference sequence). This CDR3 contains 12 residues. CDR3 in amino acids: CSAWTVDQPQHF. In DNA, the CDR3 is TGCAGTGCATGGACGGTGGATCAGCCCCAGCATTTT.